This passage covers 25 T cell receptor beta chains from one sample sequenced in a study of cytomegalovirus exposure and HLA in healthy donors. This table comes from immunoSEQ multiplex PCR, and its TCRdb copy is limited to in-frame clones, with some not included. The sample gives roughly 60,000 clones, almost 97% of which show up once; roughly 1% is in the top ten. Material: PBMCs. The receptors were sampled from a young woman in good health and CMV-seronegative.

The chain joins TRBV29-1 to TRBJ2-2; D remains ambiguous. V was clipped by 4 bases and J by 5 bases, with 5 bases between them. The CDR3 extends over 11 amino acids. The germline CDR1 and CDR2 sequences are SQVTM and ANQGSEA. The CDR3 is CSVVGTGELFF. Here the CDR3 DNA reads TGCAGCGTTGTCGGGACCGGGGAGCTGTTTTTT.

The CDR3 region has the DNA TGCGCCAGCAGCCAAGATAGGGAAACAGGGATCTTTGGCTACACCTTC. This codes for CASSQDRETGIFGYTF. This chain uses TRBV4-3 with TRBJ1-2, with D perhaps TRBD1 (6 bases). In germline, CDR1 is LGHNA, CDR2 YSLEER. CDR3 length equals 16 residues. V was cut by 0 bases and J by 7 bases, with 18 bases left in between.

This chain uses TRBV30 with TRBJ1-1; 7 bases match TRBD1. V was pared by 1 base and J by 0 bases, with 20 bases of the junction left unmatched. The CDR3 is 20 residues long. Germline V lookup: CDR1 GTSNPN, CDR2 SVGIG (reference sequence). The CDR3 DNA is TGTGCCTGGAGTGCAGAGGGGGGCAGGGGGATCTATCACATGAACACTGAAGCTTTCTTT. This sequence encodes CAWSAEGGRGIYHMNTEAFF.

V gene TRBV27 combines with J gene TRBJ2-3; D is unresolved. V was cut by 3 bases and J by 6 bases, with 13 bases left in between. This CDR3 is 14 amino acids long. Per germline, CDR1 MNHEY and CDR2 SMNVEV (reference sequence). The CDR3 nucleotides are TGTGCCAGCAGTTTCCGGCAGGCCCCCGATACGCAGTATTTT. As protein: CASSFRQAPDTQYF.

V is TRBV6-5 and J is TRBJ1-1; D is uncertain. This CDR3 contains 13 residues. The germline gives CDR1 MNHEY, CDR2 SVGAGI. V dropped 7 bases and J dropped 6 bases, with 15 bases sitting between them. The CDR3 DNA sequence: TGTGCCAGCACCCTGGAGGTTGGGGCTGAAGCTTTCTTT. Its translation is CASTLEVGAEAFF.

V is TRBV6-5 and J is TRBJ2-3, with 10 bases identical to TRBD2. Per the germline V gene, CDR1 is MNHEY and CDR2 is SVGAGI. Unmatched junction bases numbered 0, after V lost 2 bases and J lost 1 base. This CDR3 is built from 15 residues. For the CDR3, the DNA is TGTGCCAGCAGTTACAGCGGGAGGGGCACAGATACGCAGTATTTT. This codes for CASSYSGRGTDTQYF.

V and J are TRBV5-6 and TRBJ1-5, with TRBD1 matching 7 bases. J lost 5 bases, V lost 4 bases, and 6 bases had no gene match. Germline loops: CDR1 SGHDT, CDR2 YYEEEE. This CDR3 spans 14 amino acids. The CDR3 loop reads CASSKGTAYQPQHF. The CDR3 nucleotides are TGTGCCAGCAGCAAAGGGACAGCTTATCAGCCCCAGCATTTT.

J is TRBJ2-7 and V is TRBV19, with D possibly being TRBD1 (5 bases). The CDR3 covers 16 residues. Germline loops: CDR1 LNHDA, CDR2 SQIVND (reference sequence). The V gene lost 5 bases and the J gene lost 2 bases, with 19 bases spanning the gap. The CDR3 coding sequence is TGTGCCAGTAGTCCCCCCGACAGAACCTATACCTACGAGCAGTACTTC. Its protein product is CASSPPDRTYTYEQYF.

This rearrangement joins TRBV2 to TRBJ2-3, with 9 nucleotides matching TRBD2. There are 15 residues in the CDR3. Per germline, CDR1 SNHLY and CDR2 FYNNEI. Trimming took 3 bases from V and 6 from J; bases not matched to a gene: 7. The CDR3 is CASSDPGTSMDTQYF. Written as DNA, the CDR3 is TGTGCCAGCAGTGACCCCGGGACTAGCATGGATACGCAGTATTTT.

CDR3 DNA: TGTGCCAGCGGGGCAGGGATTAATTCACCCCTCCACTTT. Amino acid sequence: CASGAGINSPLHF. The genes are TRBV7-2 and TRBJ1-6, with a weak D call TRBD1 (5 bases). CDR3 length: 13 amino acids. Germline V lookup: CDR1 SGHTA, CDR2 FQGNSA. The V gene lost 8 bases and the J gene lost 6 bases, with 11 bases spanning the gap.

This chain joins TRBV27 and TRBJ1-2; D may be TRBD1 (6 bases). Deletions cut 6 bases from V and 7 bases from J, with 12 bases between. The CDR3 is made up of 12 amino acids. Germline V gene sequence: CDR1 MNHEY, CDR2 SMNVEV (reference sequence). The CDR3 protein is CASSLRGGGYTF. The CDR3, as DNA: TGTGCCAGCAGCCTCAGGGGTGGTGGCTACACCTTC.

This chain links TRBV6-4 with TRBJ2-3, with 11 bases identical to TRBD2. Germline CDR1 MRHNA, CDR2 SNTAGT. The CDR3 extends over 17 amino acids. With 2 bases clipped from V and 1 base from J, the junction kept 5 bases outside the gene matches. CDR3 sequence (DNA): TGTGCCAGCAGTGACACCGGGACTAGCGGACGCACAGATACGCAGTATTTT. This gives the protein CASSDTGTSGRTDTQYF.

This sequence joins TRBV10-3 and TRBJ1-5, with D perhaps matching TRBD1 (6 bases). With 8 bases removed from V and 0 bases from J, the gap between germline ends came to 23 bases. Germline CDR1 reads ENHRY; CDR2 reads SYGVKD. This CDR3 is 18 amino acids long. The CDR3 DNA follows: TGTGCCATCCCCGGGGGGCCCCTAAGAGGGTATAGCAATCAGCCCCAGCATTTT. Translating gives CAIPGGPLRGYSNQPQHF.

V gene TRBV28 combines with J gene TRBJ2-7; 9 nucleotides agree with TRBD2. The CDR3 has 14 residues. The germline CDR1 and CDR2 sequences are MDHEN and SYDVKM. V lost 7 bases, J lost 3 bases, and 7 bases stayed unmatched. The CDR3 is CASNLAGSGYEQYF. The CDR3 DNA sequence: TGTGCCAGCAACCTAGCGGGATCCGGCTACGAGCAGTACTTC.

V gene TRBV7-3 combines with J gene TRBJ2-2; weak D call: TRBD2 (6 bases). Per the germline V gene, CDR1 is SGHTA and CDR2 is FQGTGA. Trimming cost V 5 bases and J 13 bases, with 14 bases left between them. There are 12 residues in the CDR3. CDR3 amino acids: CASSPPGGGLFF. DNA for the CDR3: TGTGCCAGCAGCCCCCCCGGGGGTGGGCTGTTTTTT.

V usage is TRBV18 and J usage is TRBJ2-4; D might be TRBD2 (5 bases). Germline V gene lookup returns CDR1 KGHSH and CDR2 LQKENI. This CDR3 is 14 amino acids long. The ends were cut back, 3 bases at V and 3 bases at J, with 9 bases in the middle. This chain's CDR3 is CASSPRVGKNIQYF. CDR3 nucleotide sequence: TGTGCCAGCTCACCGAGGGTTGGCAAAAACATTCAGTACTTC.

J is TRBJ2-3 and V is TRBV5-4; unclear D gene. The CDR3 contains 13 residues. Germline V gene data show CDR1 as SGHNT and CDR2 as YYREEE (reference sequence). The V end was cut by 3 bases, the J end by 1 base, with 6 bases between. CDR3 in amino acids: CASSSWRTDTQYF. The CDR3 DNA reads as TGTGCCAGCAGCTCGTGGCGCACAGATACGCAGTATTTT.

The V gene is TRBV4-3, the J gene TRBJ2-7; D unclear. CDR3 length: 16 residues. V was clipped by 1 base and J by 4 bases, with 17 bases between them. Germline values: CDR1 LGHNA, CDR2 YSLEER. The DNA of the CDR3 is TGCGCCAGCAGCCAAGGATTGTCGGGTTTTGGGTACGAGCAGTACTTC. Its protein product is CASSQGLSGFGYEQYF.

The chain has TRBV4-3 and TRBJ1-3; 10 nucleotides line up with TRBD1. The CDR3 contains 18 residues. The junction had 6 bases not matched to a gene; V was cut back by 1 base and J by 0 bases. CDR1 and CDR2 (germline): LGHNA, YSLEER. The CDR3 protein is CASSQGGTGARSGNTIYF. The DNA of the CDR3 is TGCGCCAGCAGCCAAGGGGGGACAGGGGCCCGCTCTGGAAACACCATATATTTT.

J is TRBJ2-7 and V is TRBV27; 13 bases are a match to TRBD2. V dropped 5 bases and J dropped 9; count of bases not matched to a gene: 7. CDR1 MNHEY and CDR2 SMNVEV come from the germline V gene (reference sequence). CDR3 length: 14 residues. CDR3 sequence reads: CASSPTLAGGRQYF. The CDR3 nucleotides are TGTGCCAGCAGTCCCACACTAGCGGGAGGGCGGCAGTACTTC.

The chain combines TRBV11-3 with TRBJ2-5, with TRBD1 matching 7 bases. CDR3 length equals 14 residues. Germline values: CDR1 SGHNT, CDR2 YENEEA. The junction had 5 bases not matched to a gene; V was cut back by 3 bases and J by 4 bases. CDR3 in DNA: TGTGCCAGCAGCTTCAGAGGGGGCGGAGAGACCCAGTACTTC. This encodes CASSFRGGGETQYF.

This chain links TRBV5-4 with TRBJ1-2, with TRBD1 identical over 8 bases. Germline trimming cut 0 bases from V and 5 bases from J; bases unmatched to any gene: 6. This CDR3 contains 15 residues. Germline CDR1 SGHNT, CDR2 YYREEE (reference sequence). The CDR3 loop is CASSLAAQGGYGYTF. DNA for the CDR3: TGTGCCAGCAGCTTGGCCGCACAGGGGGGTTATGGCTACACCTTC.

CDR3 nucleotide sequence: TGTGCCAGTGGGACAGGGGGCAAGAGCTCCTACAATGAGCAGTTCTTC. Translation gives CASGTGGKSSYNEQFF. The V call is TRBV7-2, the J call TRBJ2-1, with 12 positions matching TRBD1. The CDR3 contains 16 residues. Germline V gene data show CDR1 as SGHTA and CDR2 as FQGNSA. V dropped 9 bases and J dropped 0; count of bases not matched to a gene: 6.

The sample holds one count of this clone. This rearrangement joins TRBV14 to TRBJ2-1; 9 positions match TRBD2. The ends lost 1 base at V and 6 bases at J; junction bases unmatched: 4. Germline V gives CDR1 SGHDN, CDR2 FVKESK. This CDR3 spans 15 amino acids. CDR3 sequence (DNA): TGTGCCAGCAGCCAAGGCGGGGGGGCCGGCAATGAGCAGTTCTTC. Translation: CASSQGGGAGNEQFF. The variable domain in full, completed from reference TRBV14 and TRBJ2-1, reads EAGVTQFPSHSVIEKGQTVTLRCDPISGHDNLYWYRRVMGKEIKFLLHFVKESKQDESGMPNNRFLAERTGGTYSTLKVQPAELEDSGVYFCASSQGGGAGNEQFFGPGTRLTVL.

This rearrangement joins TRBV7-2 to TRBJ2-3; TRBD1 matches 10 bases. Germline lookup yields CDR1 SGHTA and CDR2 FQGNSA. This CDR3 comprises 14 residues. V dropped 5 bases and J dropped 4; count of bases not matched to a gene: 3. As DNA, the CDR3 is TGTGCCAGCAGCGACAGGGGGCGCCCAGATACGCAGTATTTT. Protein: CASSDRGRPDTQYF.